The 4 T cell receptor beta chains in this list originate from one sample, sequenced in a study of blood T cell repertoires in COVID-19. Repertoires were generated with immunoSEQ multiplex PCR, while TCRdb's copy carries only in-frame clones and drops some. The sample has roughly 200,000 clones, 80% to 90% seen once. Material for sequencing was PBMCs or T cells enriched from blood (not recorded which). The source is a woman in her forties or fifties in a cohort exposed to, infected with or recovered from COVID-19 (not recorded which).

The V and J genes are TRBV19 and TRBJ1-5, with D unresolved. The CDR3 length is 15 residues. The V and J ends lost 7 bases and 7 bases respectively, with 20 bases between them. Germline loops: CDR1 LNHDA, CDR2 SQIVND (reference sequence). The CDR3 region has the DNA TGTGCCAGTACCTCTTCGGTGGGAGCCAACCAGCCCCAGCATTTT. It specifies CASTSSVGANQPQHF.

The chain employs TRBV28 and TRBJ2-7, with 8 bases aligning to TRBD1. Unmatched junction bases numbered 10, after V lost 4 bases and J lost 2 bases. Germline V gene lookup returns CDR1 MDHEN and CDR2 SYDVKM. The CDR3 length is 16 residues. CDR3 coding DNA: TGTGCCAGCAGTTCATCCGGACAGGGACATACCTACGAGCAGTACTTC. Translating it yields CASSSSGQGHTYEQYF.

This clone showed up just once. In DNA, the CDR3 is TGCGCCAGCAGCCTGTCTGCGGGTACCACAGATACGCAGTATTTT. Amino acids: CASSLSAGTTDTQYF. The rearrangement joins TRBV4-1 to TRBJ2-3, with D perhaps TRBD2 (5 bases). Germline loops: CDR1 MGHRA, CDR2 YSYEKL. V was clipped by 4 bases and J by 2 bases, with 13 bases between them. CDR3 length equals 15 residues.

V and J are TRBV9 and TRBJ2-2, with TRBD1 matching over 7 bases. There are 15 residues in the CDR3. Germline CDR1 reads SGDLS; CDR2 reads YYNGEE. J was trimmed by 7 bases and V by 0 bases; bases with no gene match: 6. CDR3 coding DNA: TGTGCCAGCAGCGTAGATCTGGGACAGCACGGGGAGCTGTTTTTT. It specifies CASSVDLGQHGELFF.